Listed below are T cell receptor beta chains from one sample, sequenced in a study of PD-L1 blockade in urothelial cancer. The table came from immunoSEQ multiplex PCR; TCRdb's copy has only in-frame clones and leaves some out. The sample has about 100,000 clones, about 90% seen once. Sequenced here: PBMCs, sampled around atezolizumab (anti-PD-L1) treatment. Source of these receptors: a woman over 75 with urothelial cancer. Each CDR3 is given with its conserved first and last residue. Fields, in order: J gene, V gene, D gene, CDR3 length, clone size, CDR3 protein, CDR3 DNA. A D gene is named only where the DNA matches it firmly. Part of the rows lack a size; the others show once, few, many or a class for expanded clones.

j_call: TRBJ2-1; v_call: TRBV2; d_call: TRBD2; cdr3_length: 15; clone_size: NA; cdr3_aa: CASSPIAGGLSEQFF; cdr3_nt: TGTGCCAGCAGTCCGATAGCGGGAGGGCTTAGTGAGCAGTTCTTC
j_call: TRBJ2-1; v_call: TRBV7-6; d_call: TRBD1; cdr3_length: 14; clone_size: NA; cdr3_aa: CASSLGTGVGEQFF; cdr3_nt: TGTGCCAGCAGCTTAGGGACAGGGGTCGGGGAGCAGTTCTTC
j_call: TRBJ1-1; v_call: TRBV27; d_call: NA; cdr3_length: 14; clone_size: NA; cdr3_aa: CASSLRVAGTEAFF; cdr3_nt: TGTGCCAGCAGTTTGAGGGTAGCGGGGACTGAAGCTTTCTTT
j_call: TRBJ1-5; v_call: TRBV30; d_call: TRBD1; cdr3_length: 15; clone_size: few; cdr3_aa: CAWRNRGEGNQPQHF; cdr3_nt: TGTGCCTGGAGAAACAGGGGGGAGGGCAATCAGCCCCAGCATTTT
j_call: TRBJ2-3; v_call: TRBV5-1; d_call: TRBD2; cdr3_length: 14; clone_size: NA; cdr3_aa: CASSLEGGTDTQYF; cdr3_nt: TGCGCCAGCAGCTTAGAGGGAGGGACAGATACGCAGTATTTT
j_call: TRBJ2-1; v_call: TRBV14; d_call: NA; cdr3_length: 16; clone_size: NA; cdr3_aa: CASSQDRLAVGNEQFF; cdr3_nt: TGTGCCAGCAGCCAAGATAGGCTAGCAGTTGGTAATGAGCAGTTCTTC
j_call: TRBJ1-2; v_call: TRBV29-1; d_call: NA; cdr3_length: 14; clone_size: few; cdr3_aa: CSVGEGFSGFGYTF; cdr3_nt: TGCAGCGTTGGAGAGGGTTTCAGCGGTTTTGGCTACACCTTC
j_call: TRBJ2-7; v_call: TRBV11-2; d_call: TRBD1; cdr3_length: 14; clone_size: NA; cdr3_aa: CASSRLGQGNEQYF; cdr3_nt: TGTGCCAGCAGCCGTCTGGGACAGGGGAACGAGCAGTACTTC
j_call: TRBJ2-2; v_call: TRBV2; d_call: TRBD2; cdr3_length: 15; clone_size: NA; cdr3_aa: CASSASGAGTGELFF; cdr3_nt: TGTGCCAGCAGTGCTAGCGGAGCGGGGACCGGGGAGCTGTTTTTT
j_call: TRBJ2-7; v_call: TRBV6-6; d_call: NA; cdr3_length: 15; clone_size: NA; cdr3_aa: CASSYPTGTSYEQYF; cdr3_nt: TGTGCCAGCAGTTACCCGACAGGTACCTCCTACGAGCAGTACTTC
j_call: TRBJ1-1; v_call: TRBV7-9; d_call: TRBD1; cdr3_length: 16; clone_size: few; cdr3_aa: CASSSPSGTGDSRAFF; cdr3_nt: TGTGCCAGCAGCTCACCCTCCGGGACAGGGGACTCGAGGGCTTTCTTT
j_call: TRBJ2-2; v_call: TRBV7-9; d_call: TRBD1; cdr3_length: 15; clone_size: NA; cdr3_aa: CASSLGDRTTGELFF; cdr3_nt: TGTGCCAGCAGCTTAGGGGACAGGACCACCGGGGAGCTGTTTTTT
j_call: TRBJ2-3; v_call: TRBV13; d_call: TRBD2; cdr3_length: 13; clone_size: NA; cdr3_aa: CASSSHSGITQYF; cdr3_nt: TGTGCCAGCAGCTCCCATAGCGGGATCACGCAGTATTTT
j_call: TRBJ1-3; v_call: TRBV28; d_call: NA; cdr3_length: 14; clone_size: NA; cdr3_aa: CASSLAPSGNTIYF; cdr3_nt: TGTGCCAGCAGTTTAGCGCCCTCTGGAAACACCATATATTTT
j_call: TRBJ1-1; v_call: TRBV2; d_call: NA; cdr3_length: 13; clone_size: once; cdr3_aa: CASSETVRGEAFF; cdr3_nt: TGTGCCAGCAGTGAGACGGTAAGAGGGGAAGCTTTCTTT
j_call: TRBJ2-2; v_call: TRBV19; d_call: NA; cdr3_length: 14; clone_size: NA; cdr3_aa: CASSRSPNTGELFF; cdr3_nt: TGTGCCAGTAGCCGGTCTCCGAACACCGGGGAGCTGTTTTTT
j_call: TRBJ2-7; v_call: TRBV11-2; d_call: NA; cdr3_length: 14; clone_size: NA; cdr3_aa: CASSLARLSYEQYF; cdr3_nt: TGTGCCAGCAGCTTAGCGAGACTAAGCTACGAGCAGTACTTC
j_call: TRBJ2-7; v_call: TRBV5-1; d_call: TRBD2; cdr3_length: 20; clone_size: once; cdr3_aa: CASSPEMKSLAGGPSREQYF; cdr3_nt: TGCGCCAGCAGCCCCGAAATGAAGAGTCTAGCGGGAGGGCCCTCGCGGGAGCAGTACTTC
j_call: TRBJ2-7; v_call: TRBV7-2; d_call: TRBD2; cdr3_length: 14; clone_size: NA; cdr3_aa: CASSFSGSQDEQYF; cdr3_nt: TGTGCCAGCAGCTTTAGCGGGAGCCAAGACGAGCAGTACTTC
j_call: TRBJ1-2; v_call: TRBV28; d_call: NA; cdr3_length: 13; clone_size: NA; cdr3_aa: CASSPTGDYGYTF; cdr3_nt: TGTGCCAGCAGCCCAACAGGTGACTATGGCTACACCTTC
j_call: TRBJ1-4; v_call: TRBV7-9; d_call: TRBD1; cdr3_length: 15; clone_size: NA; cdr3_aa: CASSSGGAGQEKLFF; cdr3_nt: TGTGCCAGCAGCTCAGGGGGCGCTGGACAAGAAAAACTGTTTTTT
j_call: TRBJ2-5; v_call: TRBV5-1; d_call: TRBD2; cdr3_length: 14; clone_size: NA; cdr3_aa: CASAGTSVQETQYF; cdr3_nt: TGCGCCAGCGCGGGGACTAGCGTGCAAGAGACCCAGTACTTC
j_call: TRBJ2-3; v_call: TRBV5-1; d_call: TRBD1; cdr3_length: 16; clone_size: NA; cdr3_aa: CASSPGRGLGTDTQYF; cdr3_nt: TGCGCCAGCAGCCCGGGCAGGGGGCTGGGGACAGATACGCAGTATTTT
j_call: TRBJ2-3; v_call: TRBV10-1; d_call: TRBD2; cdr3_length: 18; clone_size: NA; cdr3_aa: CASSEKAGAVRLADTQYF; cdr3_nt: TGCGCCAGCAGTGAGAAGGCGGGAGCGGTAAGGTTGGCAGATACGCAGTATTTT
j_call: TRBJ1-5; v_call: TRBV28; d_call: NA; cdr3_length: 12; clone_size: NA; cdr3_aa: CASIQHDQPQHF; cdr3_nt: TGTGCCAGCATTCAACACGATCAGCCCCAGCATTTT
j_call: TRBJ1-3; v_call: TRBV18; d_call: NA; cdr3_length: 16; clone_size: NA; cdr3_aa: CASSPPSKTSGNTIYF; cdr3_nt: TGTGCCAGCTCACCACCGTCCAAGACTTCTGGAAACACCATATATTTT
j_call: TRBJ1-3; v_call: TRBV28; d_call: NA; cdr3_length: 15; clone_size: NA; cdr3_aa: CASRGTGGTGNTIYF; cdr3_nt: TGTGCCAGCAGGGGGACGGGAGGGACTGGAAACACCATATATTTT
j_call: TRBJ2-2; v_call: TRBV9; d_call: TRBD2; cdr3_length: 16; clone_size: once; cdr3_aa: CASSVIAGQNTGELFF; cdr3_nt: TGTGCCAGCAGCGTGATAGCGGGGCAGAACACCGGGGAGCTGTTTTTT
j_call: TRBJ1-1; v_call: TRBV7-8; d_call: NA; cdr3_length: 12; clone_size: once; cdr3_aa: CASSFEAHQAFF; cdr3_nt: TGTGCCAGCAGCTTTGAGGCCCACCAAGCTTTCTTT
j_call: TRBJ2-1; v_call: TRBV5-1; d_call: NA; cdr3_length: 15; clone_size: NA; cdr3_aa: CASSLGSRGINEQFF; cdr3_nt: TGCGCCAGCAGCTTGGGTTCCCGGGGAATAAATGAGCAGTTCTTC
j_call: TRBJ2-3; v_call: TRBV19; d_call: TRBD2; cdr3_length: 15; clone_size: NA; cdr3_aa: CASSIGGSSSDTQYF; cdr3_nt: TGTGCCAGTAGTATCGGCGGGAGTTCCTCAGATACGCAGTATTTT
j_call: TRBJ2-5; v_call: TRBV28; d_call: NA; cdr3_length: 13; clone_size: NA; cdr3_aa: CASSTTRKETQYF; cdr3_nt: TGTGCCAGCTCCACCACGCGGAAGGAGACCCAGTACTTC
j_call: TRBJ2-7; v_call: TRBV2; d_call: NA; cdr3_length: 14; clone_size: NA; cdr3_aa: CASSDNRSSYEQYF; cdr3_nt: TGTGCCAGCAGTGACAACAGGAGCTCCTACGAGCAGTACTTC
j_call: TRBJ2-1; v_call: TRBV7-3; d_call: TRBD2; cdr3_length: 15; clone_size: NA; cdr3_aa: CASSQLPSGYNEQFF; cdr3_nt: TGTGCCAGCAGCCAACTGCCTAGCGGGTACAATGAGCAGTTCTTC
j_call: TRBJ1-1; v_call: TRBV27; d_call: NA; cdr3_length: 13; clone_size: NA; cdr3_aa: CASSLRRNTEAFF; cdr3_nt: TGTGCCAGCAGTTTACGCAGGAACACTGAAGCTTTCTTT
j_call: TRBJ2-1; v_call: TRBV19; d_call: TRBD2; cdr3_length: 15; clone_size: NA; cdr3_aa: CASSFLAGGGNEQFF; cdr3_nt: TGTGCCAGTAGCTTCTTAGCGGGAGGTGGGAATGAGCAGTTCTTC
j_call: TRBJ1-2; v_call: TRBV28; d_call: TRBD1; cdr3_length: 15; clone_size: NA; cdr3_aa: CASSLYRDRSYGYTF; cdr3_nt: TGTGCCAGCAGTTTGTACCGGGACAGGAGTTATGGCTACACCTTC
j_call: TRBJ1-2; v_call: TRBV18; d_call: TRBD1; cdr3_length: 14; clone_size: NA; cdr3_aa: CASSPSRTGQGYTF; cdr3_nt: TGTGCCAGCTCACCGTCTAGGACAGGGCAAGGCTACACCTTC
j_call: TRBJ1-4; v_call: TRBV25-1; d_call: NA; cdr3_length: 14; clone_size: NA; cdr3_aa: CASSEYRDNEKLFF; cdr3_nt: TGTGCCAGCAGTGAGTACAGGGATAATGAAAAACTGTTTTTT
j_call: TRBJ1-6; v_call: TRBV30; d_call: TRBD1; cdr3_length: 17; clone_size: NA; cdr3_aa: CAWSWTGGGSYNSPLHF; cdr3_nt: TGTGCCTGGAGTTGGACAGGGGGCGGCTCCTATAATTCACCCCTCCACTTT
j_call: TRBJ2-7; v_call: TRBV7-2; d_call: NA; cdr3_length: 15; clone_size: NA; cdr3_aa: CATKPDRFSSYEQYF; cdr3_nt: TGTGCCACCAAACCCGACAGGTTTAGCTCCTACGAGCAGTACTTC
j_call: TRBJ2-1; v_call: TRBV29-1; d_call: TRBD1; cdr3_length: 15; clone_size: NA; cdr3_aa: CSVPHPGTGNNEQFF; cdr3_nt: TGCAGCGTCCCGCACCCCGGGACAGGGAACAATGAGCAGTTCTTC
j_call: TRBJ1-2; v_call: TRBV7-9; d_call: NA; cdr3_length: 15; clone_size: NA; cdr3_aa: CASSLPGQPDYGYTF; cdr3_nt: TGTGCCAGCAGCTTACCCGGACAGCCAGACTATGGCTACACCTTC
j_call: TRBJ2-1; v_call: TRBV7-9; d_call: TRBD2; cdr3_length: 17; clone_size: NA; cdr3_aa: CASSWPLAGGPRNEQFF; cdr3_nt: TGTGCCAGCAGCTGGCCTCTAGCGGGAGGGCCGAGAAATGAGCAGTTCTTC
j_call: TRBJ1-5; v_call: TRBV30; d_call: TRBD1; cdr3_length: 17; clone_size: NA; cdr3_aa: CAWSVRGTVYSNQPQHF; cdr3_nt: TGTGCCTGGAGTGTACGGGGGACAGTATATAGCAATCAGCCCCAGCATTTT
j_call: TRBJ2-1; v_call: TRBV5-4; d_call: TRBD2; cdr3_length: 16; clone_size: NA; cdr3_aa: CASSLELAASYNEQFF; cdr3_nt: TGTGCCAGCAGCTTGGAACTAGCGGCCTCCTACAATGAGCAGTTCTTC
j_call: TRBJ2-1; v_call: TRBV28; d_call: NA; cdr3_length: 17; clone_size: once; cdr3_aa: CASSPPPTERPYNEQFF; cdr3_nt: TGTGCCAGCAGTCCCCCCCCCACAGAAAGACCCTACAATGAGCAGTTCTTC
j_call: TRBJ1-1; v_call: TRBV5-1; d_call: NA; cdr3_length: 16; clone_size: NA; cdr3_aa: CASSLLIGGSNTEAFF; cdr3_nt: TGCGCCAGCAGCTTGCTTATCGGGGGGTCGAACACTGAAGCTTTCTTT
j_call: TRBJ2-2; v_call: TRBV6-5; d_call: TRBD2; cdr3_length: 13; clone_size: once; cdr3_aa: CASSGTSHGELFF; cdr3_nt: TGTGCCAGCAGTGGGACTAGTCACGGGGAGCTGTTTTTT
j_call: TRBJ2-3; v_call: TRBV5-1; d_call: TRBD1; cdr3_length: 17; clone_size: NA; cdr3_aa: CASRRGDSRISTDTQYF; cdr3_nt: TGCGCCAGCAGGAGAGGGGACAGCAGGATTAGCACAGATACGCAGTATTTT
j_call: TRBJ2-5; v_call: TRBV19; d_call: NA; cdr3_length: 13; clone_size: NA; cdr3_aa: CASSRGMGETQYF; cdr3_nt: TGTGCCAGTAGTAGAGGGATGGGAGAGACCCAGTACTTC
j_call: TRBJ1-2; v_call: TRBV29-1; d_call: TRBD1; cdr3_length: 12; clone_size: NA; cdr3_aa: CSVGRDSYGYTF; cdr3_nt: TGCAGCGTAGGCCGGGACAGCTATGGCTACACCTTC
j_call: TRBJ2-1; v_call: TRBV11-2; d_call: TRBD2; cdr3_length: 13; clone_size: once; cdr3_aa: CASSLISGSGKFF; cdr3_nt: TGTGCCAGCAGCCTTATTAGCGGGAGTGGGAAGTTCTTC
j_call: TRBJ2-7; v_call: TRBV5-4; d_call: TRBD2; cdr3_length: 16; clone_size: NA; cdr3_aa: CASSPGGTSARNEQYF; cdr3_nt: TGTGCCAGCAGCCCTGGAGGCACTAGCGCTCGTAACGAGCAGTACTTC
j_call: TRBJ2-1; v_call: TRBV7-9; d_call: NA; cdr3_length: 15; clone_size: NA; cdr3_aa: CASSFVPSSYNEQFF; cdr3_nt: TGTGCCAGCAGCTTCGTCCCTAGCAGCTACAATGAGCAGTTCTTC
j_call: TRBJ2-7; v_call: TRBV6-5; d_call: NA; cdr3_length: 12; clone_size: NA; cdr3_aa: CASSTGTYEQYF; cdr3_nt: TGTGCCAGCAGTACAGGGACCTACGAGCAGTACTTC
j_call: TRBJ2-5; v_call: TRBV2; d_call: NA; cdr3_length: 14; clone_size: NA; cdr3_aa: CASSEGGVVETQYF; cdr3_nt: TGTGCCAGCAGTGAAGGGGGGGTGGTGGAGACCCAGTACTTC
j_call: TRBJ1-2; v_call: TRBV5-3; d_call: TRBD1; cdr3_length: 12; clone_size: few; cdr3_aa: CARSSDRGGYTF; cdr3_nt: TGTGCCAGAAGTTCTGACAGGGGTGGCTACACCTTC
j_call: TRBJ2-1; v_call: TRBV5-1; d_call: NA; cdr3_length: 15; clone_size: NA; cdr3_aa: CASSPRLSSYNEQFF; cdr3_nt: TGCGCCAGCAGCCCCAGACTGAGCTCCTACAATGAGCAGTTCTTC